Following are 29 T cell receptor beta chains from one sample sequenced in a study of blood T cells in healthy people across ages. A sample-barcoded 5' primer and a J-beta primer mix were used in a second PCR of about 7 to 12 cycles. Each CDR3 protein is one row after TCRdb ran MiXCR on the 5' RACE reads. The sample has 1,500,000 or so distinct CDR3 sequences, roughly 64% seen once; the top ten hold 6.7%. The sequenced sample consisted of blood. Receptors were obtained from a man between 18 and 35 years old in good health.

J is TRBJ2-1 and V is TRBV6-5; TRBD2 matches 13 bases. The J call may be wrong; the DNA end is better matched by TRBJ2-7. The CDR3 covers 22 residues. CDR1 and CDR2 from the germline V gene are MNHEY and SVGAGI. The CDR3 sequence: CASSLLVGLLTSGRFLYNEQYF. The CDR3 DNA is TGTGCCAGCAGTTTACTCGTGGGGTTACTGACTAGCGGGAGGTTCCTATACAATGAGCAGTACTTC.

This clonotype was detected a few times. The J gene is TRBJ1-6, the V gene TRBV20-1; tentative D call: TRBD1 (6 bases). CDR1 is DFQATT, CDR2 SNEGSKA, per germline (reference sequence). The CDR3 runs to 15 residues. The V gene lost 3 bases and the J gene lost 6 bases, with 15 bases spanning the gap. The CDR3 protein is CSARSGAQGNSPLHF. Here the CDR3 DNA reads TGCAGTGCTAGGTCAGGGGCCCAGGGTAATTCACCCCTCCACTTT.

This chain connects TRBV11-1 to TRBJ2-5; a weak D match, TRBD2 (6 bases). Germline CDR1 reads SGHAT; CDR2 reads FQDESV (reference sequence). This CDR3 is built from 14 residues. V was clipped by 1 base and J by 7 bases, with 13 bases between them. The CDR3 loop is CASSLDRTGRTQYF. The DNA of the CDR3 is TGTGCCAGCAGCTTAGACAGGACCGGGAGGACCCAGTACTTC.

The chain carries TRBV7-9 and TRBJ2-1; 12 positions match TRBD1. Germline lookup yields CDR1 SEHNR and CDR2 FQNEAQ (reference sequence). Trimming at V came to 7 bases and at J to 7 bases, leaving 11 bases not matched to a gene. This CDR3 is 16 amino acids long. This chain's CDR3 is CASITGGTGGWNEQFF. The CDR3 DNA reads as TGTGCCAGCATCACAGGGGGGACAGGGGGCTGGAATGAGCAGTTCTTC.

For this clonotype: Mismatch with germline at one junction end may stem from a read error. This chain uses TRBV4-1 with TRBJ1-2, with 7 bases aligning to TRBD1. Germline CDR1 MGHRA, CDR2 YSYEKL. The CDR3 has 15 residues. CDR3: CASSHQTGPYYGHTF. The CDR3 bases are TGCGCCAGCAGCCACCAGACAGGGCCCTACTATGGCCACACCTTC.

DNA for the CDR3: TGTGCCAGCAGTTTAAAACAGGGGAACTATGGCTACACCTTC. Protein sequence: CASSLKQGNYGYTF. The chain employs TRBV12-3 or TRBV12-4 and TRBJ1-2; 7 bases line up with TRBD1. The CDR3 totals 14 residues. Trimming cost V 2 bases and J 2 bases; bases outside gene matches: 2.

V usage is TRBV28 and J usage is TRBJ2-1; 11 bases are a match to TRBD1. Losses at the gene ends were 5 bases for V and 7 bases for J; bases not matched to a gene: 7. The CDR3 has 15 amino acids. Germline CDR1 and CDR2: MDHEN and SYDVKM. In DNA, the CDR3 is TGTGCCAGCAGTACCGGACAGGGGGCTTGGAATGAGCAGTTCTTC. As protein: CASSTGQGAWNEQFF.

V is TRBV30 and J is TRBJ2-3, with unresolved D. Deletions cut 5 bases from V and 3 bases from J, with 12 bases between. The CDR3 runs 13 residues. The germline CDR1 and CDR2 sequences are GTSNPN and SVGIG (reference sequence). The CDR3 nucleotides are TGTGCCTGGCATCGGACGTCGACAGATACGCAGTATTTT. Its protein is CAWHRTSTDTQYF.

The gene calls are TRBV11-2 and TRBJ2-7; unclear D gene. Germline-derived CDR1 and CDR2 are SGHAT and FQNNGV. V was clipped by 4 bases and J by 8 bases, with 18 bases between them. CDR3 length equals 14 residues. The CDR3 is CASSWADLLDQQYF. CDR3 DNA sequence: TGTGCCAGCAGCTGGGCGGACCTGCTCGACCAGCAGTACTTC.

This chain connects TRBV4-1 to TRBJ2-7; D is ambiguous. The J call is doubtful: the DNA matches TRBJ2-5 better. CDR3 length: 14 amino acids. CDR1 and CDR2 (germline): MGHRA, YSYEKL. The DNA for the CDR3 is TGCGCCAGCAGCCAGGGGTTTGGCCAAGAGACCCAGTACTTC. Its translation is CASSQGFGQETQYF.

The CDR3 DNA is TGTGCCAGCAGCTCCAGGGTGGACAGGGGGATCCGGGTAGAGACCCAGTACTTC. Protein: CASSSRVDRGIRVETQYF. The chain links TRBV11-2 to TRBJ2-5; 10 bases map to TRBD1. J gave up 4 bases and V 4 bases, and 15 bases lay outside the gene matches. Germline V gene data show CDR1 as SGHAT and CDR2 as FQNNGV. The CDR3 contains 18 residues.

The gene calls are TRBV4-3 and TRBJ1-2, with D hard to call. Trimming left V 1 base short and J 2 bases short, with 17 bases between. CDR1 LGHNA and CDR2 YSLEER come from the germline V gene. The CDR3 covers 17 residues. The CDR3 here is CASSQGVADGVNYGYTF. The DNA of the CDR3 is TGCGCCAGCAGCCAAGGGGTAGCAGACGGAGTAAACTATGGCTACACCTTC.

V and J are TRBV7-6 and TRBJ2-7, with D possibly called TRBD1 or TRBD2 (6 bases each). Trimming shortened V by 5 bases and J by 2 bases, and 13 bases separated the two germline ends. Germline V lookup: CDR1 SGHVS, CDR2 FNYEAQ. The CDR3 sequence is 14 residues long. This CDR3 is CASSPLEGAYEQYF. CDR3 DNA: TGTGCCAGCAGCCCCCTGGAGGGGGCCTACGAGCAGTACTTC.

The chain combines TRBV20-1 with TRBJ2-3; 8 bases are a match to TRBD2. Germline values: CDR1 DFQATT, CDR2 SNEGSKA (reference sequence). The CDR3 is 14 amino acids. The V gene end was trimmed by 5 bases and the J gene end by 3 bases; junction bases not matched to a gene: 7. This CDR3 reads CSAPPGGWTDTQYF. The CDR3 nucleotides are TGCAGTGCTCCCCCGGGGGGGTGGACAGATACGCAGTATTTT.

The chain carries TRBV2 and TRBJ2-7; TRBD1 is a possible D gene (5 bases). V gave up 6 bases and J gave up 0 bases, with 21 bases separating them. The CDR3 loop spans 17 amino acids. Germline V gene lookup returns CDR1 SNHLY and CDR2 FYNNEI. CDR3 protein: CASSVTANGSLSYEQYF. The CDR3 nucleotides read TGTGCCAGCAGCGTGACAGCGAACGGTTCCCTCTCCTACGAGCAGTACTTC.

In this sample, this clonotype turned up a few times. J is TRBJ2-7 and V is TRBV7-8; maybe TRBD1 (6 bases). This CDR3 contains 14 residues. Deletions cut 5 bases from V and 0 bases from J, with 11 bases between. CDR1 is SGHVS and CDR2 is FQNEAQ in the germline V gene. The CDR3, as DNA: TGTGCCAGCAGCCCAGACAGGAACTCCTACGAGCAGTACTTC. It codes for CASSPDRNSYEQYF.

This chain connects TRBV12-3 or TRBV12-4 to TRBJ1-2; 9 positions agree with TRBD1. With V trimmed by 6 bases and J by 6 bases, 8 bases remained unmatched. There are 14 residues in the CDR3. Here the CDR3 reads CASSLQGAGDGYTF. In DNA, the CDR3 is TGTGCCAGCAGCTTACAGGGGGCGGGGGATGGCTACACCTTC.

The V call is TRBV27, the J call TRBJ2-7; TRBD2 aligns across 9 bases. This CDR3 contains 18 residues. Germline CDR1 and CDR2: MNHEY and SMNVEV (reference sequence). J gave up 6 bases and V 5 bases, and 20 bases lay outside the gene matches. Here the CDR3 reads CASSPPTGKPAGGGEQYF. The CDR3 DNA is TGTGCCAGCAGTCCTCCGACAGGGAAACCAGCGGGAGGAGGCGAGCAGTACTTC.

The chain combines TRBV12-3 or TRBV12-4 with TRBJ2-3; 14 bases align to TRBD2. The V segment lost 7 bases and the J segment 5 bases; nucleotides outside the gene matches: 5. The CDR3 length is 15 residues. Here the CDR3 reads CASMGTSGSVDTQYF. Here the CDR3 DNA reads TGTGCCAGCATGGGGACTAGCGGGAGCGTAGATACGCAGTATTTT.

This chain joins TRBV20-1 and TRBJ2-5, with 8 bases fitting TRBD2. CDR1 is DFQATT, CDR2 SNEGSKA, per germline (reference sequence). The CDR3 runs to 17 residues. J gave up 5 bases and V 0 bases, and 14 bases lay outside the gene matches. The chain's CDR3 is CSARDVEAGAVGETQYF. The CDR3 DNA reads TGCAGTGCTAGAGATGTTGAAGCGGGGGCCGTAGGGGAGACCCAGTACTTC.

This clonotype was seen only a few times. This chain joins TRBV11-2 and TRBJ1-4; the D gene is possibly TRBD1 (5 bases). The CDR3 runs to 14 residues. The V end was cut by 5 bases, the J end by 4 bases, with 11 bases between. Per germline, CDR1 SGHAT and CDR2 FQNNGV. CDR3 DNA sequence: TGTGCCAGCAGCGACAGCTTTTATAATGAAAAACTGTTTTTT. Its translation: CASSDSFYNEKLFF.

The chain combines TRBV4-1 with TRBJ2-1, with 7 bases lining up with TRBD2. V lost 0 bases and J lost 9; bases outside the gene matches: 14. The CDR3 consists of 17 residues. CDR1 MGHRA and CDR2 YSYEKL come from the germline V gene. This CDR3 is CASSQEVSGSGGGEQFF. In DNA, the CDR3 is TGCGCCAGCAGCCAAGAGGTTAGCGGGTCCGGCGGCGGTGAGCAGTTCTTC.

This clonotype has only a few counts. V and J are TRBV20-1 and TRBJ2-7, with a weak D call TRBD2 (6 bases). This CDR3 has 13 residues. Trimming removed 6 bases from V and 0 bases from J, with 12 bases in between. Germline values: CDR1 DFQATT, CDR2 SNEGSKA (reference sequence). The CDR3 here is CSAMTRASYEQYF. DNA of the CDR3: TGCAGTGCAATGACTAGGGCCTCCTACGAGCAGTACTTC.

In this sample, this clonotype turned up a few times. J is TRBJ2-7 and V is TRBV29-1, with a tentative D call TRBD1 (6 bases). This CDR3 is built from 12 residues. V was pared by 6 bases and J by 4 bases, with 13 bases between. Looked up from germline, CDR1 is SQVTM and CDR2 is ANQGSEA. The CDR3: CSVLQGVYEQYF. Here the CDR3 DNA reads TGCAGCGTCTTACAGGGAGTATACGAGCAGTACTTC.

This rearrangement joins TRBV29-1 to TRBJ1-2; maybe TRBD1 (6 bases). Trimming cost V 2 bases and J 0 bases, with 19 bases left between them. CDR3 length: 17 residues. In germline, CDR1 is SQVTM, CDR2 ANQGSEA. The CDR3 spells CSVEPLGGHATNYGYTF. CDR3 nucleotides: TGCAGCGTTGAACCCCTCGGGGGGCACGCTACTAACTATGGCTACACCTTC.

CDR3: CASSLGGRHTGELFF. The DNA for the CDR3 is TGTGCCAGCAGCTTAGGAGGTAGACACACCGGGGAGCTGTTTTTT. The gene calls are TRBV7-8 and TRBJ2-2; D gene uncertain. CDR3 length equals 15 residues. The V gene's germline CDR1 is SGHVS and CDR2 FQNEAQ. Trimming removed 1 base at V and 3 bases at J, with 9 bases between.

This clonotype was seen only a few times. This chain links TRBV27 with TRBJ1-2, with TRBD1 identical over 9 bases. CDR3 length equals 14 residues. The germline gives CDR1 MNHEY, CDR2 SMNVEV (reference sequence). The ends lost 0 bases at V and 6 bases at J; junction bases unmatched: 2. CDR3 coding DNA: TGTGCCAGCAGTTTATCGGGGACAGGGAATGGCTACACCTTC. Residues: CASSLSGTGNGYTF.

Only one count was recorded for this clonotype. The chain carries TRBV20-1 and TRBJ1-2; TRBD1 might be the D (5 bases). V lost 6 bases to trimming and J lost 4 bases, with 15 bases between them. CDR3 length equals 13 residues. The germline V gene encodes CDR1 DFQATT and CDR2 SNEGSKA (reference sequence). The CDR3 sequence is CSARRQGVYGYTF. In DNA, the CDR3 is TGCAGTGCCAGGCGGCAGGGAGTCTATGGCTACACCTTC.

A word on this clonotype: One end of the junction varies from germline; a read error may be responsible. The chain employs TRBV5-5 and TRBJ2-7; no clear D gene. CDR1 is SGHKS, CDR2 YYEKEE, per germline (reference sequence). The CDR3 extends over 13 amino acids. DNA for the CDR3: TGTGCCAGCAGCTTTGACCCGTCCTTCGAGCAGTACTTC. Translation: CASSFDPSFEQYF. Variable domain in full (rest from reference TRBV5-5 and TRBJ2-7): DAGVTQSPTHLIKTRGQQVTLRCSPISGHKSVSWYQQVLGQGPQFIFQYYEKEERGRGNFPDRFSARQFPNYSSELNVNALLLGDSALYLCASSFDPSFEQYFGPGTRLTVT.